These T cell receptor beta chains were read from a single sample in a study of CD8+ T cells in alopecia areata. Generated by immunoSEQ multiplex PCR, the TCRdb table keeps only in-frame clones and is missing some. This sample has roughly 220,000 clones, with more than 30% found just once. The sample was CD4+ T cells sorted from blood, taken at week 34, from a patient treated with tofacitinib. The source is a human donor with alopecia areata. Each CDR3 is given with its conserved first and last residue. D genes are given only for firm matches. Clone size is given for some rows only: seen once, a few or many times, or a class if the clone is expanded.

d_gene	j_gene	abundance	v_gene	CDR3aa	CDR3nt
TRBD2	TRBJ2-2	few	TRBV5-1	CASSSIAGGNTGELFF	TGCGCCAGCAGCTCGATAGCGGGAGGGAACACCGGGGAGCTGTTTTTT
-	TRBJ2-1	few	TRBV30	CAWSPGPHNEQFF	TGTGCCTGGAGCCCAGGACCTCACAATGAGCAGTTCTTC
-	TRBJ2-1	-	TRBV2	CASIKGLYNEQFF	TGTGCCAGCATCAAAGGACTCTACAATGAGCAGTTCTTC
-	TRBJ2-2	few	TRBV7-3	CASSSPGTTGELFF	TGTGCCAGCAGTTCCCCAGGGACCACCGGGGAGCTGTTTTTT
-	TRBJ2-5	-	TRBV9	CASSAGPRGEETQYF	TGTGCCAGCAGCGCTGGACCACGAGGGGAGGAGACCCAGTACTTC
TRBD2	TRBJ2-3	-	TRBV29-1	CSVEDLPSGITDTQYF	TGCAGCGTTGAAGATTTACCTAGCGGGATTACAGATACGCAGTATTTT
TRBD2	TRBJ2-1	few	TRBV9	CASSVGLAGGLNEQFF	TGTGCCAGCAGCGTAGGACTAGCGGGGGGCCTAAATGAGCAGTTCTTC
-	TRBJ2-3	few	TRBV4-1	CASSHDLNTQYF	TGCGCCAGCAGCCACGACCTTAATACGCAGTATTTT
-	TRBJ1-1	few	TRBV30	CAWSVRAFRGTEAFF	TGTGCCTGGAGTGTAAGGGCGTTCAGGGGCACTGAAGCTTTCTTT
TRBD2	TRBJ2-7	few	TRBV7-2	CASSLPRTSGVHEQYF	TGTGCCAGCAGCTTACCTCGGACTAGCGGGGTCCACGAGCAGTACTTC
-	TRBJ2-2	few	TRBV4-2	CASSHQGLAGELFF	TGTGCCAGCAGCCACCAGGGGTTGGCCGGGGAGCTGTTTTTT
-	TRBJ2-2	-	TRBV5-1	CASSLSAGELFF	TGCGCCAGCAGCTTGAGCGCCGGGGAGCTGTTTTTT
-	TRBJ2-3	-	TRBV29-1	CSVDSPTDTQYF	TGCAGCGTTGACAGTCCCACAGATACGCAGTATTTT
TRBD1	TRBJ2-7	-	TRBV27	CASSSTGGEDYEQYF	TGTGCCAGCAGTTCTACAGGGGGCGAAGACTACGAGCAGTACTTC
-	TRBJ2-6	-	TRBV7-7	CASSSKLGANVLTF	TGTGCCAGCAGCTCCAAGCTCGGGGCCAACGTCCTGACTTTC
-	TRBJ2-2	-	TRBV7-3	CASSLTGSTGELFF	TGTGCCAGCAGCTTAACGGGGTCCACCGGGGAGCTGTTTTTT
TRBD2	TRBJ2-7	few	TRBV4-2	CASSHGLAGVDEQYF	TGTGCCAGCAGCCACGGACTAGCGGGAGTGGACGAGCAGTACTTC
-	TRBJ1-2	-	TRBV29-1	CSVVQTHGYTF	TGCAGCGTTGTACAAACCCATGGCTACACCTTC
-	TRBJ1-2	-	TRBV18	CASSSENYGYTF	TGTGCCAGCTCATCGGAGAACTATGGCTACACCTTC
-	TRBJ1-1	-	TRBV27	CASSLLPGMNTEAFF	TGTGCCAGCAGTTTACTGCCGGGTATGAACACTGAAGCTTTCTTT
-	TRBJ2-3	few	TRBV7-9	CASSFQPTQYF	TGTGCCAGCAGCTTTCAACCTACGCAGTATTTT
TRBD2	TRBJ2-1	-	TRBV30	CAWSGTSVNEQFF	TGTGCCTGGAGTGGGACTAGCGTCAATGAGCAGTTCTTC
-	TRBJ1-2	few	TRBV7-2	CASSLEPGVNYGYTF	TGTGCCAGCAGCTTAGAGCCAGGCGTCAACTATGGCTACACCTTC
TRBD1	TRBJ2-4	few	TRBV7-9	CASSLVTGGSNIQYF	TGTGCCAGCAGCTTAGTAACAGGGGGCTCGAACATTCAGTACTTC
TRBD1	TRBJ1-5	-	TRBV6-5	CASSRTGSSDQPQHF	TGTGCCAGCAGTCGGACAGGGAGTTCAGATCAGCCCCAGCATTTT
-	TRBJ2-1	-	TRBV11-2	CASSLGAGPTNEQFF	TGTGCCAGCAGCTTAGGGGCAGGTCCTACCAATGAGCAGTTCTTC
-	TRBJ2-3	-	TRBV19	CASRSVATDTQYF	TGTGCCAGTAGGAGTGTGGCCACAGATACGCAGTATTTT
TRBD1	TRBJ2-5	-	TRBV6-1	CASRGQGTETQYF	TGTGCCAGCAGGGGACAGGGTACAGAGACCCAGTACTTC
-	TRBJ1-2	many	TRBV6-5	CASRAGTLVAGYTF	TGTGCCAGCCGAGCGGGGACTTTAGTCGCTGGCTACACCTTC
-	TRBJ2-3	-	TRBV15	CATSYLQGAGTDTQYF	TGTGCCACCAGCTACCTCCAGGGTGCTGGCACAGATACGCAGTATTTT
TRBD1	TRBJ2-5	-	TRBV5-1	CASSSRQGTSGTQYF	TGCGCCAGCAGCTCGCGACAGGGGACGAGTGGGACCCAGTACTTC
-	TRBJ2-7	medium-sized	TRBV7-9	CASSYLGISYEQYF	TGTGCCAGCAGCTACCTCGGGATCTCCTACGAGCAGTACTTC
-	TRBJ2-3	few	TRBV7-8	CASSLRPITDTQYF	TGTGCCAGCAGCTTAAGACCGATCACAGATACGCAGTATTTT
-	TRBJ2-1	-	TRBV6-4	CASSDPGSGKQFF	TGTGCCAGCAGTGACCCGGGGTCGGGCAAGCAGTTCTTC
-	TRBJ2-5	-	TRBV27	CASKGGLQLETQYF	TGTGCCAGTAAGGGGGGTCTCCAGTTAGAGACCCAGTACTTC
-	TRBJ1-5	few	TRBV19	CASNLGTLSNQPQHF	TGTGCCAGTAACCTCGGGACACTTAGCAATCAGCCCCAGCATTTT
-	TRBJ2-7	-	TRBV5-1	CASSLGEGQSNEQYF	TGCGCCAGCAGCCTAGGGGAGGGACAGTCCAACGAGCAGTACTTC
-	TRBJ1-2	-	TRBV19	CASSMQGTYGYTF	TGTGCCAGTAGTATGCAGGGGACCTATGGCTACACCTTC
-	TRBJ2-1	-	TRBV7-9	CASSSYIGEQFF	TGTGCCAGCAGCTCCTACATCGGTGAGCAGTTCTTC